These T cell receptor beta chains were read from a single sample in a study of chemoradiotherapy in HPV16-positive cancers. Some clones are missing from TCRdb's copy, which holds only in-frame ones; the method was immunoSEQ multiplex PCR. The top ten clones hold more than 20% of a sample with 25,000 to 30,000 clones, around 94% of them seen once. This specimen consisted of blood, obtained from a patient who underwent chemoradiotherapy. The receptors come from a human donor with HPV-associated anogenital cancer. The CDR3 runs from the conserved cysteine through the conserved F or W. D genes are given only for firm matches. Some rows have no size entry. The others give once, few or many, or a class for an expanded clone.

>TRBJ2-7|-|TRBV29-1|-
CSVEVPGRYEQYF
TGCAGCGTTGAAGTCCCGGGCAGGTACGAGCAGTACTTC
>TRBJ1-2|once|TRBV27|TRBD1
CASSPMTGGAHYGYTF
TGTGCCAGCAGTCCGATGACAGGGGGCGCCCACTATGGCTACACCTTC
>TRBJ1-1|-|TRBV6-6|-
CASSYSSANTEAFF
TGTGCCAGCAGTTACTCGTCGGCGAACACTGAAGCTTTCTTT
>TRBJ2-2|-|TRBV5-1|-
CASYRANTGELFF
TGCGCCAGCTATCGAGCAAACACCGGGGAGCTGTTTTTT
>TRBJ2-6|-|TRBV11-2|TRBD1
CASSQIGQGASGANVLTF
TGTGCCAGCAGCCAAATCGGACAGGGGGCCTCTGGGGCCAACGTCCTGACTTTC
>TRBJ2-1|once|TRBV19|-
CASSNSGSSYNEQFF
TGTGCCAGTAGTAACTCGGGGAGCTCCTACAATGAGCAGTTCTTC
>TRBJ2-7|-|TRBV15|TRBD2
CATSPRTRIEQYF
TGTGCCACCAGCCCCCGGACTAGGATCGAGCAGTACTTC
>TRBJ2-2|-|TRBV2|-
CASSVGGANTGELFF
TGTGCCAGCAGTGTTGGCGGCGCGAACACCGGGGAGCTGTTTTTT
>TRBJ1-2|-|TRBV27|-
CASSLDGNYGYTF
TGTGCCAGCAGTCTCGACGGTAACTATGGCTACACCTTC
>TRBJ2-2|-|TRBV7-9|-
CASPQPVGELFF
TGTGCCAGCCCTCAGCCCGTCGGGGAGCTGTTTTTT
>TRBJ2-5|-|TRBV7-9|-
CASSAVQGYQETQYF
TGTGCCAGCAGCGCCGTGCAGGGGTACCAAGAGACCCAGTACTTC
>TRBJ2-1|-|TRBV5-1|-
CASSLDSAIGGLYNEQFF
TGCGCCAGCAGCTTGGATTCGGCTATTGGAGGGCTCTACAATGAGCAGTTCTTC
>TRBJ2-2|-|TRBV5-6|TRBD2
CASSLRLAGGRTGELFF
TGTGCCAGCAGCTTGCGCTTAGCGGGAGGGCGCACCGGGGAGCTGTTTTTT
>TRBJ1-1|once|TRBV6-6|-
CASRKDPTGTEAFF
TGTGCCAGCAGAAAAGACCCGACGGGCACTGAAGCTTTCTTT
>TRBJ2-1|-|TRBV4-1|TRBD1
CASSRGQGANNEQFF
TGCGCCAGCAGCCGCGGACAGGGAGCAAACAATGAGCAGTTCTTC
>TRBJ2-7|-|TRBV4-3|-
CASSQASFGAYEQYF
TGCGCCAGCAGCCAAGCGAGTTTCGGTGCCTACGAGCAGTACTTC
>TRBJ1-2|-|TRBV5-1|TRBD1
CASSPGTADYGYTF
TGCGCCAGCAGCCCGGGGACAGCAGATTATGGCTACACCTTC
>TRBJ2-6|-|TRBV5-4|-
CASRLDRAGANVLTF
TGTGCCAGCAGACTCGACAGAGCTGGGGCCAACGTCCTGACTTTC
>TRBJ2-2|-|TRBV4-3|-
CASSQDFSSNTGELFF
TGCGCCAGCAGCCAAGACTTTAGCTCTAACACCGGGGAGCTGTTTTTT
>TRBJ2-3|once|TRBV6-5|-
CASRPGTSGRQYF
TGTGCCAGCAGACCTGGGACCTCGGGTAGGCAGTATTTT
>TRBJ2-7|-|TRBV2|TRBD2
CASKKLAGYSYEQYF
TGTGCCAGCAAAAAACTAGCGGGGTATAGCTACGAGCAGTACTTC
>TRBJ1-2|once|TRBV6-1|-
CASSEPGSEQGRYGYTF
TGTGCCAGCAGTGAACCCGGTTCTGAACAGGGTCGATATGGCTACACCTTC
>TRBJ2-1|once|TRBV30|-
CAWSVRVTYNEQFF
TGTGCCTGGAGTGTTAGGGTGACCTACAATGAGCAGTTCTTC
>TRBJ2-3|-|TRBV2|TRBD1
CASSETGTQYF
TGTGCCAGCAGTGAGACAGGGACGCAGTATTTT
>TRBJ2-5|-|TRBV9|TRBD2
CASSVVAGGRETQYF
TGTGCCAGCAGCGTAGTTGCGGGGGGTCGGGAGACCCAGTACTTC
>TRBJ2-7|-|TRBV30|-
CAWSPQGYEQYF
TGTGCCTGGAGTCCTCAGGGCTACGAGCAGTACTTC
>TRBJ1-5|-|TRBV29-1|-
CSVALGSNQPQHF
TGCAGCGTTGCACTGGGTAGCAATCAGCCCCAGCATTTT
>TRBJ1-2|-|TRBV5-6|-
CASSTGVGYGYTF
TGTGCCAGCAGCACGGGGGTTGGCTATGGCTACACCTTC
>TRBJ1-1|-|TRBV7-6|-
CASSPGAVKRNTEAFF
TGTGCCAGCAGCCCAGGGGCGGTCAAAAGGAACACTGAAGCTTTCTTT
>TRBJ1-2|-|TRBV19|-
CASSASKGNYGYTF
TGTGCCAGTAGTGCCAGCAAAGGGAACTATGGCTACACCTTC
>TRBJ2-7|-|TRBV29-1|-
CSVEGEQGYEQYF
TGCAGCGTTGAAGGGGAACAGGGATACGAGCAGTACTTC
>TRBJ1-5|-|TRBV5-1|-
CASSFGGNQPQHF
TGCGCCAGCAGCTTCGGGGGGAATCAGCCCCAGCATTTT